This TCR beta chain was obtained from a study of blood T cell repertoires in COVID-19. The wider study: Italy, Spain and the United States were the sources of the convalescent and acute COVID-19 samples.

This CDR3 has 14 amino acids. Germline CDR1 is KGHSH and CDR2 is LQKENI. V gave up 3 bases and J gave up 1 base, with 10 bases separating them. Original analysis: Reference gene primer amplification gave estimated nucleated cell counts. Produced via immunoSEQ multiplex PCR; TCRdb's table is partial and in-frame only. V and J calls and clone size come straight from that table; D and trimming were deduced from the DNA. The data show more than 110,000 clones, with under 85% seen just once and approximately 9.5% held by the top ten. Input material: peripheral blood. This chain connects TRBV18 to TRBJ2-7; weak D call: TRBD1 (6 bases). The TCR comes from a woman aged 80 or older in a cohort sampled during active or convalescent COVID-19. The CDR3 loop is CASSPGHGSYEQYF. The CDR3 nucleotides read TGTGCCAGCTCACCGGGACATGGGTCCTACGAGCAGTACTTC.